There are a few counts of the clone carrying this T cell receptor beta chain. Original processing notes: ImmunoSEQ only sent back junction sequences with no quality scores, so filtering was done differently. Assay: immunoSEQ multiplex PCR; the TCRdb copy retains only in-frame clones and omits some. That table gives V, J and clone size, and the DNA gave D and trimming. The sample comprises 75,000 to 100,000 clones, 40% to 55% of which are singletons, and around 16% rests with the top ten. This sample is drawn from a study of shared clonotypes between healthy human individuals. The junction had 6 bases not matched to a gene; V was cut back by 8 bases and J by 1 base. This CDR3 comprises 15 residues. Looked up from germline, CDR1 is LNHDA and CDR2 is SQIVND (reference sequence). All donors qualified as healthy HIV-negative adults and had experienced no recent acute infections or vaccinations.

Material: PBMCs. V is TRBV19 and J is TRBJ2-2; 8 bases align to TRBD1. This receptor was identified in a woman aged 40-49 years in good health. Some clones in this sample may be carry-over from other donors' samples. CDR3 residues: CASLTGTGNTGELFF. CDR3 DNA: TGTGCCAGTCTAACCGGGACAGGGAACACCGGGGAGCTGTTTTTT.